The next 32 T cell receptor beta chains were all read from a single sample in a study of cytomegalovirus exposure and HLA in healthy donors listed by TCRdb under 2017. Library prep was done by the immunoSEQ multiplex PCR assay. The multiplex PCR relied on a mix of 60 forward primers for TCR Vbeta segments and 13 reverse primers for TCR Jbeta segments. TCRdb re-hosts the immuneACCESS table, in-frame sequences only. Its copies lack some clones; in the studies checked, an unresolved V gene accounts for under half of them, and the cause for the rest is not known. The sample table lists 95,000 to 100,000 clones, over 65% of them with a count of one. The ten top clones hold 0.7% to 0.85% of the sample. Sequenced: PBMCs. These receptors were obtained from a woman aged 55-70 years in good health and CMV-seronegative.

The V and J genes are TRBV10-3 and TRBJ1-5; D call uncertain. This CDR3 has 13 residues. Germline V lookup: CDR1 ENHRY, CDR2 SYGVKD. V dropped 9 bases and J dropped 0 bases, with 9 bases sitting between them. The CDR3, as DNA: TGTGCCATATCACATCTTAGCAATCAGCCCCAGCATTTT. Residues: CAISHLSNQPQHF.

The chain couples TRBV19 to TRBJ1-1, with TRBD1 matching 7 bases. There are 15 residues in the CDR3. Per the germline V gene, CDR1 is LNHDA and CDR2 is SQIVND (reference sequence). V trimming: 1 base; J trimming: 1 base; junction bases outside the gene matches: 3. The CDR3 DNA sequence: TGTGCCAGTAGTATAGGCAGGACAGGGAACACTGAAGCTTTCTTT. This sequence encodes CASSIGRTGNTEAFF.

This clone turned up a few times. This rearrangement joins TRBV23-1 to TRBJ1-1; 8 bases are shared with TRBD1. TRBV23-1 carries the ORF label, with uncertain function. V shed 3 bases and J 1 base; nucleotides not matched to a gene: 7. The CDR3 length is 16 residues. CDR3 coding DNA: TGCGCCAGCAGTCACCCGGACAGGGACTCGAACACTGAAGCTTTCTTT. Protein product: CASSHPDRDSNTEAFF.

A remark on this clone: Other DNA sequences in this sample translate to the same CDR3. This chain connects TRBV30 to TRBJ2-3; 7 positions match TRBD1. V trimming: 0 bases; J trimming: 2 bases; junction bases outside the gene matches: 5. CDR3 length equals 15 residues. The germline gives CDR1 GTSNPN, CDR2 SVGIG (reference sequence). In DNA, the CDR3 is TGTGCCTGGAGTGTACTACAGGGGAACACAGATACGCAGTATTTT. Translating gives CAWSVLQGNTDTQYF.

V usage is TRBV7-2 and J usage is TRBJ1-1; no reliable D call. Germline assignment: CDR1 SGHTA and CDR2 FQGNSA. The CDR3 consists of 16 residues. V was clipped by 6 bases and J by 1 base, with 18 bases between them. The CDR3 protein is CASSLPPEAGNTEAFF. CDR3 nucleotide sequence: TGTGCCAGCAGTCTCCCCCCCGAAGCGGGGAACACTGAAGCTTTCTTT.

There are a few counts of this clone. The J gene is TRBJ2-3, the V gene TRBV5-6; the D is unclear. V was trimmed by 0 bases and J by 2 bases, leaving 7 bases between them. From germline, CDR1 is SGHDT and CDR2 YYEEEE. The CDR3 extends over 14 amino acids. CDR3 DNA: TGTGCCAGCAGCTTGGGGAGAAACACAGATACGCAGTATTTT. It is translated as CASSLGRNTDTQYF.

This clone was seen a few times. This rearrangement joins TRBV6-6 to TRBJ2-2; D is perhaps TRBD2 (5 bases). Per germline, CDR1 MNHNY and CDR2 SVGAGI (reference sequence). This CDR3 has 13 residues. Trimming stripped 2 bases from V and 4 bases from J, with 5 bases between. The CDR3 nucleotides are TGTGCCAGCAGTTACGGAGGCACCGGGGAGCTGTTTTTT. Translation: CASSYGGTGELFF.

The V gene is TRBV5-1, the J gene TRBJ2-6; possible D gene TRBD1, 6 bases. V was shortened by 4 bases and J by 3 bases, with 11 bases between the two germline ends. Germline V CDR1 and CDR2: SGHRS, YFSETQ. This CDR3 contains 15 residues. The CDR3: CASSEQGHGANVLTF. The CDR3 DNA follows: TGCGCCAGCAGCGAGCAGGGACATGGGGCCAACGTCCTGACTTTC. The variable domain in full, completed from reference TRBV5-1 and TRBJ2-6, reads KAGVTQTPRYLIKTRGQQVTLSCSPISGHRSVSWYQQTPGQGLQFLFEYFSETQRNKGNFPGRFSGRQFSNSRSEMNVSTLELGDSALYLCASSEQGHGANVLTFGAGSRLTVL.

J is TRBJ1-2 and V is TRBV9, with 7 bases that match TRBD1. The CDR3 has 16 residues. Germline V gene sequence: CDR1 SGDLS, CDR2 YYNGEE. Trimming cost V 3 bases and J 3 bases; bases outside gene matches: 11. Here the CDR3 reads CASSGNYRTGYYGYTF. CDR3 DNA: TGTGCCAGCAGCGGTAACTATAGGACAGGATACTATGGCTACACCTTC.

The chain employs TRBV15 and TRBJ2-5, with D perhaps TRBD2 (6 bases). The CDR3 contains 14 residues. Germline V gene data show CDR1 as LNHNV and CDR2 as YYDKDF (reference sequence). Trimming removed 0 bases from V and 5 bases from J, with 10 bases in between. In DNA form, the CDR3 reads TGTGCCACCAGCAGAGATTCAGCGGGTGAGACCCAGTACTTC. Translating gives CATSRDSAGETQYF.

This clone appeared a few times. The chain links TRBV7-2 to TRBJ1-6, with TRBD1 identical over 7 bases. The trim removed 3 bases at V and 3 bases at J, leaving 2 bases unmatched. The CDR3 is made up of 15 amino acids. Per germline, CDR1 SGHTA and CDR2 FQGNSA. Here the CDR3 reads CASSLRDSYNSPLHF. CDR3 DNA sequence: TGTGCCAGCAGCTTGCGGGACAGCTATAATTCACCCCTCCACTTT.

The CDR3 sequence is CASIAGVGSEAFF. The CDR3 DNA reads TGTGCCAGTATCGCAGGGGTAGGCTCTGAAGCTTTCTTT. The chain combines TRBV19 with TRBJ1-1, with D tentatively TRBD1 (6 bases). Trimming shortened V by 7 bases and J by 6 bases, and 15 bases separated the two germline ends. The germline V gene has CDR1 LNHDA and CDR2 SQIVND (reference sequence). The CDR3 covers 13 residues.

The rearrangement joins TRBV15 to TRBJ2-7; D ambiguous. Germline-derived CDR1 and CDR2 are LNHNV and YYDKDF (reference sequence). This CDR3 spans 15 amino acids. V was shortened by 3 bases and J by 2 bases, with 14 bases between the two germline ends. CDR3 in DNA: TGTGCCACCAGCAGTGGAACAGCCGCCGCCTACGAGCAGTACTTC. Protein: CATSSGTAAAYEQYF. The whole variable domain, remainder taken from reference TRBV15 and TRBJ2-7, is DAMVIQNPRYQVTQFGKPVTLSCSQTLNHNVMYWYQQKSSQAPKLLFHYYDKDFNNEADTPDNFQSRRPNTSFCFLDIRSPGLGDTAMYLCATSSGTAAAYEQYFGPGTRLTVT.

This clone was seen a handful of times. V usage is TRBV5-6 and J usage is TRBJ2-1; D gene unclear. Germline values: CDR1 SGHDT, CDR2 YYEEEE. With 0 bases removed from V and 7 bases from J, the gap between germline ends came to 5 bases. This CDR3 has 12 amino acids. The CDR3 loop reads CASSLAQNEQFF. DNA of the CDR3: TGTGCCAGCAGCTTGGCACAGAATGAGCAGTTCTTC.

The gene calls are TRBV9 and TRBJ1-2; tentatively, D is TRBD1 (5 bases). The CDR3 spans 19 residues. The V gene's germline CDR1 is SGDLS and CDR2 YYNGEE. The V end lost 4 bases, the J end lost 4 bases, and 29 bases lay between the germline ends. CDR3 in amino acids: CASSPSSSFDRLIIYGYTF. The CDR3 region has the DNA TGTGCCAGCAGCCCATCTTCGTCATTCGACAGACTTATTATCTATGGCTACACCTTC.

The CDR3 region has the DNA TGTGCCAGCAGCCAGACGGGACAGAGGACCGGGGAGCTGTTTTTT. This codes for CASSQTGQRTGELFF. This chain joins TRBV6-5 and TRBJ2-2; 7 nucleotides line up with TRBD1. V gave up 6 bases and J gave up 5 bases; unmatched junction bases: 9. The CDR3 loop spans 15 amino acids. CDR1 and CDR2 (germline): MNHEY, SVGAGI.

V is TRBV6-6 and J is TRBJ1-4; TRBD1 aligns across 10 bases. Trimming cost V 5 bases and J 8 bases; bases outside gene matches: 8. The CDR3 has 15 amino acids. The germline gives CDR1 MNHNY, CDR2 SVGAGI (reference sequence). In DNA form, the CDR3 reads TGTGCCAGCAGTGCCCGACAGGGGGCCGGAGAAAAACTGTTTTTT. Its translation is CASSARQGAGEKLFF.

The chain is built from TRBV14 and TRBJ1-1; D not certain. V dropped 4 bases and J dropped 2 bases, with 14 bases sitting between them. Germline CDR1 SGHDN, CDR2 FVKESK. This CDR3 region has 15 residues. The CDR3 is CASSPSRAGNTEAFF. The CDR3, as DNA: TGTGCCAGCAGCCCCTCGAGGGCAGGTAACACTGAAGCTTTCTTT.

Only a few counts were recorded for this clone. The V and J genes are TRBV7-9 and TRBJ1-1; TRBD1 aligns across 7 bases. Per germline, CDR1 SEHNR and CDR2 FQNEAQ (reference sequence). The CDR3 consists of 16 residues. V gave up 3 bases and J gave up 0 bases; unmatched junction bases: 7. DNA of the CDR3: TGTGCCAGCAGCTTCCGGGACAGACATATGAACACTGAAGCTTTCTTT. It yields the protein CASSFRDRHMNTEAFF. The full variable domain, completed using reference TRBV7-9 and TRBJ1-1, is DTGVSQNPRHKITKRGQNVTFRCDPISEHNRLYWYRQTLGQGPEFLTYFQNEAQLEKSRLLSDRFSAERPKGSFSTLEIQRTEQGDSAMYLCASSFRDRHMNTEAFFGQGTRLTVV.

The chain has TRBV6-6 and TRBJ2-7, with D tentatively TRBD2 (7 bases). The CDR3 has 12 amino acids. V lost 4 bases and J 5 bases, leaving 9 bases between the germline ends. Germline V CDR1 and CDR2: MNHNY, SVGAGI (reference sequence). DNA for the CDR3: TGTGCCAGCAGTTGGGGGGGCGACGAGCAGTACTTC. It specifies CASSWGGDEQYF.

The genes are TRBV18 and TRBJ2-1, with D tentatively TRBD2 (6 bases). The CDR3 sequence is 15 residues long. Germline V lookup: CDR1 KGHSH, CDR2 LQKENI. V shed 4 bases and J shed 4 bases, with 14 bases lying between them. CDR3 sequence: CASSLRGTTYNEQFF. The DNA for the CDR3 is TGTGCCAGCTCACTCCGGGGGACGACTTACAATGAGCAGTTCTTC.

The rearrangement uses TRBV4-1 and TRBJ1-5, with TRBD1 matching over 9 bases. The trim removed 1 base at V and 9 bases at J, leaving 10 bases unmatched. Germline lookup yields CDR1 MGHRA and CDR2 YSYEKL. The CDR3 has 16 amino acids. CDR3 amino acids: CASSQGVGTGQRPQHF. The DNA for the CDR3 is TGCGCCAGCAGCCAAGGTGTCGGGACAGGGCAGAGGCCCCAGCATTTT.

The chain couples TRBV7-2 to TRBJ2-5; 7 nucleotides align to TRBD2. With 1 base clipped from V and 1 base from J, the junction kept 3 bases outside the gene matches. In germline, CDR1 is SGHTA, CDR2 FQGNSA. The CDR3 totals 15 residues. Here the CDR3 DNA reads TGTGCCAGCAGCTTAGTGGGGGGGAGCCAAGAGACCCAGTACTTC. Translated, it gives CASSLVGGSQETQYF.

The chain recombines TRBV13 with TRBJ2-1; TRBD2 might be the D (7 bases). CDR3 size: 16 residues. CDR1 and CDR2 (germline): PRHDT, FYEKMQ (reference sequence). The germline V and J ends were trimmed by 5 bases and 7 bases, with 21 bases remaining between them. CDR3 in amino acids: CASSATWGGARNEQFF. Here the CDR3 DNA reads TGTGCCAGCAGCGCCACTTGGGGGGGGGCGAGGAATGAGCAGTTCTTC.

The chain is built from TRBV5-1 and TRBJ1-2, with 8 positions matching TRBD1. Germline V gene sequence: CDR1 SGHRS, CDR2 YFSETQ. The trim removed 3 bases at V and 6 bases at J, leaving 7 bases unmatched. This CDR3 region has 14 residues. CDR3 sequence reads: CASSYSSGGDGYTF. CDR3 nucleotides: TGCGCCAGCAGCTACAGTTCAGGGGGCGATGGCTACACCTTC.

This chain joins TRBV7-8 and TRBJ1-2; D is unclear. Per germline, CDR1 SGHVS and CDR2 FQNEAQ. The CDR3 contains 13 residues. With 5 bases removed from V and 4 bases from J, the gap between germline ends came to 11 bases. The CDR3 nucleotides read TGTGCCAGCAGCCCCTTCGGTGCCTATGGCTACACCTTC. This encodes CASSPFGAYGYTF.

The chain recombines TRBV5-1 with TRBJ2-7, with 10 nucleotides matching TRBD1. The CDR3 is 16 residues long. From germline, CDR1 is SGHRS and CDR2 YFSETQ. The V gene end was trimmed by 1 base and the J gene end by 3 bases; junction bases not matched to a gene: 7. The DNA of the CDR3 is TGCGCCAGCAGCTTGTTGGGACAGGGGTTGGACTACGAGCAGTACTTC. The encoded protein is CASSLLGQGLDYEQYF.

This chain uses TRBV6-5 with TRBJ2-7; TRBD1 agrees at 11 bases. CDR1 and CDR2 (germline): MNHEY, SVGAGI. V trimming: 4 bases; J trimming: 1 base; junction bases outside the gene matches: 3. This CDR3 is built from 15 residues. The CDR3 DNA is TGTGCCAGCAGTTTTGGACAGGGGGCTTCCTACGAGCAGTACTTC. As protein: CASSFGQGASYEQYF.

V usage is TRBV7-2 and J usage is TRBJ2-1, with D perhaps TRBD2 (6 bases). Deletions cut 2 bases from V and 7 bases from J, with 21 bases between. CDR1 and CDR2 from the germline V gene are SGHTA and FQGNSA. This CDR3 is 17 amino acids long. The CDR3 sequence: CASSLWREPGTGNEQFF. In nucleotides, the CDR3 is TGTGCCAGCAGCTTATGGCGGGAACCGGGGACGGGGAATGAGCAGTTCTTC.

CDR3 sequence: CASRALDRGTDTQYF. DNA for the CDR3: TGTGCCAGTAGGGCCCTCGACAGGGGCACAGATACGCAGTATTTT. The chain has TRBV19 and TRBJ2-3, with 7 bases matching TRBD1. Trimming cost V 6 bases and J 1 base; bases outside gene matches: 7. Per germline, CDR1 LNHDA and CDR2 SQIVND (reference sequence). This CDR3 is 15 amino acids long.

This clone was counted once. The chain employs TRBV6-4 and TRBJ2-5; TRBD2 aligns across 11 bases. Per germline, CDR1 MRHNA and CDR2 SNTAGT. The V gene end was trimmed by 10 bases and the J gene end by 4 bases; junction bases not matched to a gene: 8. There are 14 residues in the CDR3. The CDR3 bases are TGTGCCATCCAAGGACTAGCGGGCGGAGAGACCCAGTACTTC. Its translation is CAIQGLAGGETQYF.

This chain joins TRBV29-1 and TRBJ2-5; 12 nucleotides match TRBD2. Trimming removed 4 bases from V and 5 bases from J; junction bases left unmatched: 14. The CDR3 runs 17 residues. Germline-derived CDR1 and CDR2 are SQVTM and ANQGSEA. In nucleotides, the CDR3 is TGCAGCGTTGGGGCTAGCGGGAGGGCCCACGGGTGGGAGACCCAGTACTTC. Its protein product is CSVGASGRAHGWETQYF.